The source of this TCR beta chain is a study of blood T cell repertoires in COVID-19. As for the study in general: The United States, Italy and Spain supplied acute and convalescent COVID-19 samples. PBMCs, B-cell-depleted T cells, or T cells provided the cDNA or gDNA that made up the material.

As processed by the authors: Amplification with reference gene primers provided the estimates of nucleated cell counts. Here immunoSEQ multiplex PCR was the method, and the copy in TCRdb shows in-frame clones only, minus some. V, J and clone size are taken as reported in that table, and D and trimming were inferred from the DNA itself. The table lists 250,000 to 400,000 clones, around 86% of them singletons. The specimen was peripheral blood. This clonotype was obtained from a man aged 45-65 years with active or convalescent COVID-19.

The CDR3 region has the DNA TGTGCCAGCAGTTACTCCGACAGGGATCAAGAGACCCAGTACTTC. It is translated as CASSYSDRDQETQYF. The chain employs TRBV6-2 or TRBV6-3 and TRBJ2-5, with 7 bases identical to TRBD1. The V gene's germline CDR1 is MNHEY and CDR2 SVGEGT. V shed 0 bases, J shed 2 bases, and the junction held 3 bases outside the gene matches. CDR3 length: 15 residues.